Given below is one T cell receptor beta chain in context. The specificity of this receptor is unknown. Base qualities are not provided; no much larger clone lies one nucleotide away. This record belongs to a study. From the germline V gene, CDR1 is SQVTM and CDR2 is ANQGSEA. The CDR3 sequence holds 11 residues, the cysteine and phenylalanine included. Solely the CDR3 DNA is kept, with 33 bases framed from the first base. At the junction V is shortened by 7 bases and J by 1 base, with 7 bases in between. Sequencing took place on an Illumina MiSeq. TCRdb cleaned the public reads at Q25 with fastp, built clones with MiXCR and kept in-frame beta chains. Identical CDR3 proteins give one entry, which carries the most common genes and DNA. Counted in this sample were some 4,000 distinct CDR3 sequences; over 9.5% of them appeared once. 13% of the sample is taken by the ten largest.

The chain joins TRBV29-1 to TRBJ1-1, and perhaps TRBD1 as D gene, on 6 matching bases. What was sequenced was CD4+ T cells from synovial fluid. The TCR sequence derives from a human donor with rheumatoid arthritis. Read as DNA, the sequence is TGCAGCGCGGACAGGAACACTGAAGCTTTCTTT. It specifies CSADRNTEAFF.